This TCR beta chain was sequenced for a study of blood T cell repertoires in COVID-19. Recruitment covered about 26 US areas and drew participants whose ages spanned about 18 to 100 years. CDR1 SGHTA and CDR2 FQGNSA come from the germline V gene. V lost 4 bases, J lost 12 bases, and 5 bases stayed unmatched. The CDR3 runs to 14 residues. Generated by immunoSEQ multiplex PCR, the TCRdb table keeps only in-frame clones and is missing some. The table includes 170,000 or so clones, over 75% detected once. V and J are TRBV7-2 and TRBJ2-3, with TRBD2 matching over 15 bases. The sequencing input was PBMCs or T cells enriched from blood (not recorded which). This TCR came from a woman between 50 and 59 years old who had recovered from COVID-19. The CDR3 loop is CASSSGTSGGPQYF. Written as DNA, the CDR3 is TGTGCCAGCAGCTCCGGGACTAGCGGGGGGCCCCAGTATTTT.